The sequence of this T cell receptor (beta chain) was determined in a study of tumor-infiltrating lymphocytes in primary liver carcinoma. At the level of the study: The study reported T1-T3 N0M0 tumors spanning 4.2 to 10 cm.

V lost 4 bases to trimming and J lost 4 bases, with 15 bases between them. This CDR3 is 14 amino acids long. Germline V gene lookup returns CDR1 SGHRS and CDR2 YFSETQ. Germline DNA was also extracted, and blood RNA derived from unsorted whole blood. Researchers generated TCR beta cDNA from 500 ng of total RNA, relying on a constant-region primer. Construction of TCR beta libraries relied on three successive nested multiplex PCR rounds employing slightly modified ARM-PCR. Both of the initial two PCR rounds ran for approximately 11 cycles and employed TRBV1-TRBV30 forward primers alongside a C-beta reverse primer. TCRdb analysed the multiplex PCR reads with MiXCR anew, one entry per CDR3 protein. The sample holds 180,000 or so distinct CDR3 sequences, less than 65% seen once.

The sequencing sample was made of peripheral blood. The TCR was taken from a man in his forties with primary liver carcinoma and hepatitis B virus infection. The J gene is TRBJ2-7, the V gene TRBV5-1; D might be TRBD1 (7 bases). The CDR3 loop reads CASSLDRTTYEQYF. CDR3 DNA sequence: TGCGCCAGCAGCCTGGACAGGACTACTTACGAGCAGTACTTC. Using reference TRBV5-1 and TRBJ2-7 for the parts outside the CDR3, the full variable domain is KAGVTQTPRYLIKTRGQQVTLSCSPISGHRSVSWYQQTPGQGLQFLFEYFSETQRNKGNFPGRFSGRQFSNSRSEMNVSTLELGDSALYLCASSLDRTTYEQYFGPGTRLTVT.